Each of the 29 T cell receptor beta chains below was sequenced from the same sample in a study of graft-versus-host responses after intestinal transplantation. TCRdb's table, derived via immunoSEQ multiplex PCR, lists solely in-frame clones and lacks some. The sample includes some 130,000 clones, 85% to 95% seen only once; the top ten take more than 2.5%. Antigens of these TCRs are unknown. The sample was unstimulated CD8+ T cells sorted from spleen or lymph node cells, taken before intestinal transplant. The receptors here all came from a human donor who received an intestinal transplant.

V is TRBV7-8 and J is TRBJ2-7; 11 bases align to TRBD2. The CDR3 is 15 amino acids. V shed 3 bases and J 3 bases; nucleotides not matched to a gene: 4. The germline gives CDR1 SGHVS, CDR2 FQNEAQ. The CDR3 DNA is TGTGCCAGCAGCTTGGGGACTAGCGGCTTCTACGAGCAGTACTTC. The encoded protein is CASSLGTSGFYEQYF. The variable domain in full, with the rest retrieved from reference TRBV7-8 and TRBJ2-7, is GAGVSQSPRYKVAKRGQDVALRCDPISGHVSLFWYQQALGQGPEFLTYFQNEAQLDKSGLPSDRFFAERPEGSVSTLKIQRTQQEDSAVYLCASSLGTSGFYEQYFGPGTRLTVT.

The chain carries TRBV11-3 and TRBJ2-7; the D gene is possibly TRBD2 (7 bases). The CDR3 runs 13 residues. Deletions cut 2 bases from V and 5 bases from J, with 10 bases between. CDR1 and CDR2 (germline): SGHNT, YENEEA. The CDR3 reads CASSLRGRDEQYF. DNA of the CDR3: TGTGCCAGCAGCTTAAGGGGGAGGGACGAGCAGTACTTC.

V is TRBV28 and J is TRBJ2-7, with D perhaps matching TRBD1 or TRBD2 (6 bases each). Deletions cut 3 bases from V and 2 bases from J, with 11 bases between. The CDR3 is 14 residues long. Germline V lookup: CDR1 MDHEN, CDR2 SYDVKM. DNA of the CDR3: TGTGCCAGCAGTTTGACAGGACTAACCTACGAGCAGTACTTC. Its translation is CASSLTGLTYEQYF. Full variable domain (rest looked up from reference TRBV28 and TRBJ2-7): DVKVTQSSRYLVKRTGEKVFLECVQDMDHENMFWYRQDPGLGLRLIYFSYDVKMKEKGDIPEGYSVSREKKERFSLILESASTNQTSMYLCASSLTGLTYEQYFGPGTRLTVT.

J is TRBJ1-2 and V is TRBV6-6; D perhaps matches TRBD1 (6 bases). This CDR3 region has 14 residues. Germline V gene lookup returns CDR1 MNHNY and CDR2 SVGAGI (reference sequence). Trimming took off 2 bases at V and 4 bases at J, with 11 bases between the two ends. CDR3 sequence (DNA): TGTGCCAGCAGTTACGAAGACAGGAGCTATGGCTACACCTTC. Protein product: CASSYEDRSYGYTF.

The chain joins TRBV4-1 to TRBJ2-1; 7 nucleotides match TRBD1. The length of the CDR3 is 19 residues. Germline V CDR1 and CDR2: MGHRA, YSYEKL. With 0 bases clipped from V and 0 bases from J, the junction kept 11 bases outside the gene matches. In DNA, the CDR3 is TGCGCCAGCAGCCAAGACCAGGGGGAGTCCAGCCTCTCCTACAATGAGCAGTTCTTC. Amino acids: CASSQDQGESSLSYNEQFF.

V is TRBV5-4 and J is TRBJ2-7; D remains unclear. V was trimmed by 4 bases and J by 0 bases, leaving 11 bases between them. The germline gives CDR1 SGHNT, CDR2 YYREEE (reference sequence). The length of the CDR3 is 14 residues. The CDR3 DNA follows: TGTGCCAGCAGCCCCAGGACGGACTCCTACGAGCAGTACTTC. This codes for CASSPRTDSYEQYF.

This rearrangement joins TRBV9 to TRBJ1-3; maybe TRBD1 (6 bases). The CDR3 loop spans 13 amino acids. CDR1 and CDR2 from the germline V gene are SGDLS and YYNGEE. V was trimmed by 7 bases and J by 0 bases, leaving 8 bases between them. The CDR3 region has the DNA TGTGCCAGCGGAGGGGGCTCTGGAAACACCATATATTTT. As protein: CASGGGSGNTIYF.

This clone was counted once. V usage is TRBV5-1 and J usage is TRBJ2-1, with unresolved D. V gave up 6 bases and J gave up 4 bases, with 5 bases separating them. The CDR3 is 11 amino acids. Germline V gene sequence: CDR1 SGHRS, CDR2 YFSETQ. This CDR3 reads CASKRYNEQFF. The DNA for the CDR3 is TGCGCCAGCAAAAGGTACAATGAGCAGTTCTTC.

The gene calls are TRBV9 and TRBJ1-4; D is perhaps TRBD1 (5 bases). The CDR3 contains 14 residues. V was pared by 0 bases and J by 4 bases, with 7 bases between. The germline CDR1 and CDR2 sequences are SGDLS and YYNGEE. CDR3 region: CASSVGTNNEKLFF. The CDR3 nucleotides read TGTGCCAGCAGCGTAGGGACAAATAATGAAAAACTGTTTTTT.

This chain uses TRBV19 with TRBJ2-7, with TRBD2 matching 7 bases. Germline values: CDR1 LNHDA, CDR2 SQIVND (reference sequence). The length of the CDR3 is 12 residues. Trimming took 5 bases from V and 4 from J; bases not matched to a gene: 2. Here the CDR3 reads CASSSRGYEQYF. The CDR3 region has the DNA TGTGCCAGTAGTTCGCGGGGGTACGAGCAGTACTTC.

Here the CDR3 reads CASSRDYEQYF. The CDR3, as DNA: TGTGCCAGCTCACGGGACTACGAGCAGTACTTC. The V call is TRBV18, the J call TRBJ2-7; D is undetermined. This CDR3 spans 11 amino acids. V shed 4 bases and J shed 3 bases, with 4 bases lying between them. Per the germline V gene, CDR1 is KGHSH and CDR2 is LQKENI.

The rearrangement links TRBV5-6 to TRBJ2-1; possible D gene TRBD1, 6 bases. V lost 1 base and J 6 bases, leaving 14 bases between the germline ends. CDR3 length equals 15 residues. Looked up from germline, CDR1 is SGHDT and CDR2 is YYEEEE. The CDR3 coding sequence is TGTGCCAGCAGCTTGTATTACAGGGCGATCAATGAGCAGTTCTTC. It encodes CASSLYYRAINEQFF.

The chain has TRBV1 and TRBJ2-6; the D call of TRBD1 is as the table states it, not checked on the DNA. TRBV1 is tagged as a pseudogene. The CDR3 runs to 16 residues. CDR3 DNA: TGCACCAGCAGAACCACCTCACAAAGTCGGGCCAACGTCCTGACTTTC. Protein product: CTSRTTSQSRANVLTF.

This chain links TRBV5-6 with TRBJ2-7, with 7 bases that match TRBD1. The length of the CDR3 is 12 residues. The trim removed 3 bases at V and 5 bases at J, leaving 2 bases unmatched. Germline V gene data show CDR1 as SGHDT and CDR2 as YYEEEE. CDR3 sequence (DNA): TGTGCCAGCAGCTGGGGGACAGACGAGCAGTACTTC. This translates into CASSWGTDEQYF.

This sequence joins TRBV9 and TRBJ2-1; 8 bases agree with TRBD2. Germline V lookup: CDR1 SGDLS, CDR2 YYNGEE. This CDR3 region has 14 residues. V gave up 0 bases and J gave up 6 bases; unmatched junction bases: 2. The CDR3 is CASSVAGGPNEQFF. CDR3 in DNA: TGTGCCAGCAGCGTAGCGGGAGGGCCCAATGAGCAGTTCTTC. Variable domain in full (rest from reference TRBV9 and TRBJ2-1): DSGVTQTPKHLITATGQRVTLRCSPRSGDLSVYWYQQSLDQGLQFLIQYYNGEERAKGNILERFSAQQFPDLHSELNLSSLELGDSALYFCASSVAGGPNEQFFGPGTRLTVL.

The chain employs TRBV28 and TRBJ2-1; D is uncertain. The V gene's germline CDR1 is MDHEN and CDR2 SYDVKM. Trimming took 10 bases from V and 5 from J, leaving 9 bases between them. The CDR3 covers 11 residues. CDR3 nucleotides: TGTGCCACCTCGCCCCACAATGAGCAGTTCTTC. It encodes CATSPHNEQFF.

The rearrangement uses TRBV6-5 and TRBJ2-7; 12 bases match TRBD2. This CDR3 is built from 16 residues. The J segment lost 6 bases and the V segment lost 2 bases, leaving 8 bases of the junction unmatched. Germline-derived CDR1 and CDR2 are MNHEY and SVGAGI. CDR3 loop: CASSYEASGRAPEQYF. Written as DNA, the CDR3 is TGTGCCAGCAGTTACGAGGCTAGCGGGAGGGCCCCCGAGCAGTACTTC.

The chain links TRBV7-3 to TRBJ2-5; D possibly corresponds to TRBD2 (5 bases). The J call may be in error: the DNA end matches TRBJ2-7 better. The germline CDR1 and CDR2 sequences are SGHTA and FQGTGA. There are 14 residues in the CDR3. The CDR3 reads CASSLGAGDYEQYF. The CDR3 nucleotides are TGTGCCAGCAGCTTAGGCGCGGGCGACTACGAGCAGTACTTC.

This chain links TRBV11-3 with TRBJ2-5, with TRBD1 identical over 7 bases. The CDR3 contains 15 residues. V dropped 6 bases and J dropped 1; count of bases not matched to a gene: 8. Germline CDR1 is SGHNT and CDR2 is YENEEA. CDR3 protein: CASRPTGTVQETQYF. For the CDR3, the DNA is TGTGCCAGCAGGCCGACAGGGACCGTCCAAGAGACCCAGTACTTC.

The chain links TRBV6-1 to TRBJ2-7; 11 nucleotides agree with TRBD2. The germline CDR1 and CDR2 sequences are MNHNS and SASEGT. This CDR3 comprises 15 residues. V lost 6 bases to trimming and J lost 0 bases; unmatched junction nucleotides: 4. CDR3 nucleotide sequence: TGTGCCAGCAGACTAGCGGGAGAGGTCTCCTACGAGCAGTACTTC. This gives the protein CASRLAGEVSYEQYF.

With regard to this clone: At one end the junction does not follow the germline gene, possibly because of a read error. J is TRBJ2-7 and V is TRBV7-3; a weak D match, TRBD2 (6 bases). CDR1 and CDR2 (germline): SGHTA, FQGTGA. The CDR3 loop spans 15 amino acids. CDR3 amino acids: CASSITGARNYEQYF. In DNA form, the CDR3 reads TGTGCCAGCAGCATAACGGGAGCCCGGAACTACGAGCAGTACTTC.

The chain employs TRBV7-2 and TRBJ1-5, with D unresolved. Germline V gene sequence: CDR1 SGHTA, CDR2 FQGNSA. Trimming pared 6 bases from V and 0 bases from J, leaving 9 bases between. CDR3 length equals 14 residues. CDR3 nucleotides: TGTGCCAGCAGAAAAGGGTATAGCAATCAGCCCCAGCATTTT. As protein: CASRKGYSNQPQHF.

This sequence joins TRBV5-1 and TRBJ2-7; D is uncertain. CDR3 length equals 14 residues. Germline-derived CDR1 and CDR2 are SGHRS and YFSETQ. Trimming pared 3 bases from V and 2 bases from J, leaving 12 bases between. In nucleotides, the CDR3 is TGCGCCAGCAGCTCCTCCGGGCAAGCCTACGAGCAGTACTTC. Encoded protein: CASSSSGQAYEQYF.

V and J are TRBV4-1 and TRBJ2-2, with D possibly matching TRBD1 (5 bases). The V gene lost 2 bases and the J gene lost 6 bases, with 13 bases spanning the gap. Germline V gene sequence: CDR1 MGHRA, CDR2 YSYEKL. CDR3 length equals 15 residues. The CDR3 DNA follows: TGCGCCAGCAGCCAAACAACAGGTTGGCCCGGGGAGCTGTTTTTT. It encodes CASSQTTGWPGELFF.

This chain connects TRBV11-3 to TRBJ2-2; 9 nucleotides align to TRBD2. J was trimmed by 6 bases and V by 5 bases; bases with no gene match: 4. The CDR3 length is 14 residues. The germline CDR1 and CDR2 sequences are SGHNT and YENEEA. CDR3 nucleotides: TGTGCCAGCAGCCTTAGCGGGAGACCCGGGGAGCTGTTTTTT. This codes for CASSLSGRPGELFF.

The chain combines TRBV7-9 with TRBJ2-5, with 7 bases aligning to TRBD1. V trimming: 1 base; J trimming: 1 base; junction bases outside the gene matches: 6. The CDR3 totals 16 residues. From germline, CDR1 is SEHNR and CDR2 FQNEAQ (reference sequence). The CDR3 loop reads CASSLGPQGSQETQYF. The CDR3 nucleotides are TGTGCCAGCAGCTTAGGCCCACAGGGGTCCCAAGAGACCCAGTACTTC. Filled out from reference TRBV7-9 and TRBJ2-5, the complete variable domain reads DTGVSQNPRHKITKRGQNVTFRCDPISEHNRLYWYRQTLGQGPEFLTYFQNEAQLEKSRLLSDRFSAERPKGSFSTLEIQRTEQGDSAMYLCASSLGPQGSQETQYFGPGTRLLVL.

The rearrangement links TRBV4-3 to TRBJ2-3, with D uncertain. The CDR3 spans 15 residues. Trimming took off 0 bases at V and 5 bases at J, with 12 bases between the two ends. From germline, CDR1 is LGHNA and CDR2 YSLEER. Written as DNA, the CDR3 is TGCGCCAGCAGCCAAGATCGATTGGGCGTAGATACGCAGTATTTT. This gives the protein CASSQDRLGVDTQYF.

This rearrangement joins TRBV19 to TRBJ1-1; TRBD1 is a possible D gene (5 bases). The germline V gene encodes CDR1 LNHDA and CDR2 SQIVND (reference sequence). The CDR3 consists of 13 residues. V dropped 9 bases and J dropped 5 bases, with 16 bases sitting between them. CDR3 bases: TGTGCCAGCCTGACAGTCTCCCGGACTGAAGCTTTCTTT. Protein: CASLTVSRTEAFF.

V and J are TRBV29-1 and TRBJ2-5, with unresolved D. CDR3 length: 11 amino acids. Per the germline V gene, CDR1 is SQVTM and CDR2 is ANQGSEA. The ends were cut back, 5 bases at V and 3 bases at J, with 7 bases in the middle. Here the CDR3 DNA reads TGCAGCGTTTTCAAGAAAGAGACCCAGTACTTC. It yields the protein CSVFKKETQYF. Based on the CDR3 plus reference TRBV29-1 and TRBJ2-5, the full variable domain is SAVISQKPSRDICQRGTSLTIQCQVDSQVTMMFWYRQQPGQSLTLIATANQGSEATYESGFVIDKFPISRPNLTFSTLTVSNMSPEDSSIYLCSVFKKETQYFGPGTRLLVL.